The 4 T cell receptor beta chains below all came from one sample that was sequenced in a study of T-cell reconstitution after alpha-beta-depleted transplantation in children. Unique molecular identifiers were incorporated into the prepared TCRbeta library. Each CDR3 protein is one row after TCRdb ran MiXCR on the PCR reads. Of a few hundred thousand distinct CDR3 sequences in the sample, under 8.5% were seen once. The input for sequencing was PBMCs, taken before TCRalphabeta/CD19-depleted stem cell transplant. These receptors were taken from a boy between 2 and 10 years old with acute lymphoblastic leukemia, due to receive a stem cell transplant.

This clonotype was seen at least ten times. The chain has TRBV11-2 and TRBJ2-1; 8 bases are a match to TRBD2. In germline, CDR1 is SGHAT, CDR2 FQNNGV. Trimming cost V 2 bases and J 8 bases; bases outside gene matches: 8. The CDR3 sequence is 15 residues long. The CDR3 DNA reads as TGTGCCAGCAGCTTAAGCGGGAGTCTGGCGTATGAGCAGTTCTTC. Its protein is CASSLSGSLAYEQFF.

In its sample, this clonotype was seen many times. This chain connects TRBV10-2 to TRBJ1-3; D unclear. Trimming left V 2 bases short and J 4 bases short, with 6 bases between. CDR1 and CDR2 (germline): WSHSY, SAAADI. The CDR3 length is 13 residues. The CDR3 sequence is CASSEQIGNTIYF. The CDR3 DNA sequence: TGCGCCAGCAGTGAGCAGATAGGAAACACCATATATTTT.

Many counts were recorded for this clonotype. The J gene is TRBJ1-2, the V gene TRBV29-1, with D maybe TRBD1 (6 bases). CDR3 length: 12 residues. Germline values: CDR1 SQVTM, CDR2 ANQGSEA. Trimming removed 7 bases at V and 5 bases at J, with 14 bases between. The CDR3 spells CSAGTGMYGYTF. Written as DNA, the CDR3 is TGCAGCGCAGGTACAGGGATGTATGGCTACACCTTC.

This clonotype was observed a few times. The V and J genes are TRBV20-1 and TRBJ1-3; no clear D. This CDR3 is built from 11 residues. Trimming stripped 3 bases from V and 8 bases from J, with 8 bases between. Germline CDR1 DFQATT, CDR2 SNEGSKA (reference sequence). CDR3 DNA: TGCAGTGCTAGTTATCAGGACACCATATATTTT. Its translation is CSASYQDTIYF.